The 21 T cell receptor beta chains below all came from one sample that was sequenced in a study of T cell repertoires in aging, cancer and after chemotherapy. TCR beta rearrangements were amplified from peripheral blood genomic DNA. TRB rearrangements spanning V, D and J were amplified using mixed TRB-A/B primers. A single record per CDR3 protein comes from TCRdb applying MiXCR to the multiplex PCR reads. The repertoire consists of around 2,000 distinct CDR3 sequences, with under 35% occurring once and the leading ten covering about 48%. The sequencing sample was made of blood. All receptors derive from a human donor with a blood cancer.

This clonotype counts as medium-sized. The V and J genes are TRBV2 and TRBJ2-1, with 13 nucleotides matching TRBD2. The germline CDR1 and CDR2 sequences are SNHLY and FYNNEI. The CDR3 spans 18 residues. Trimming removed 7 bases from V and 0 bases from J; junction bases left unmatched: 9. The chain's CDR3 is CASNLLAGGPFSYNEQFF. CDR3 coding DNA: TGTGCCAGCAACTTACTAGCGGGGGGGCCTTTCTCCTACAATGAGCAGTTCTTC. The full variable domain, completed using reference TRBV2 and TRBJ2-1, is EPEVTQTPSHQVTQMGQEVILRCVPISNHLYFYWYRQILGQKVEFLVSFYNNEISEKSEIFDDQFSVERPDGSNFTLKIRSTKLEDSAMYFCASNLLAGGPFSYNEQFFGPGTRLTVL.

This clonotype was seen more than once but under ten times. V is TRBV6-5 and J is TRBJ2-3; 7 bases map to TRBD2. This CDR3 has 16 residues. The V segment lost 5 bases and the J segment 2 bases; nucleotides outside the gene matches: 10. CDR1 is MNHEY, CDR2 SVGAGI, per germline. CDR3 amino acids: CASSDWPSGATDTQYF. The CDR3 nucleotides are TGTGCCAGCAGTGATTGGCCCAGCGGGGCCACAGATACGCAGTATTTT.

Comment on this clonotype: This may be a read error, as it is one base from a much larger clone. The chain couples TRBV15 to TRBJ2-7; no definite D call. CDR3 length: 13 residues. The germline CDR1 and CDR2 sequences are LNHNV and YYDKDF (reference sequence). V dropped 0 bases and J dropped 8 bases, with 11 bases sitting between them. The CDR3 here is CATSRESGYKQYF. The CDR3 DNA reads TGTGCCACCAGCAGAGAGTCCGGGTACAAGCAGTACTTC.

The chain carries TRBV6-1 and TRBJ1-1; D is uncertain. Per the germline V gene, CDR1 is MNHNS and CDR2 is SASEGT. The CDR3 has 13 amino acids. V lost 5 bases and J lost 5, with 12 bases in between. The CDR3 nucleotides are TGTGCCAGCAGTTACGACCCGAGGACTGAAGCTTTCTTT. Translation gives CASSYDPRTEAFF.

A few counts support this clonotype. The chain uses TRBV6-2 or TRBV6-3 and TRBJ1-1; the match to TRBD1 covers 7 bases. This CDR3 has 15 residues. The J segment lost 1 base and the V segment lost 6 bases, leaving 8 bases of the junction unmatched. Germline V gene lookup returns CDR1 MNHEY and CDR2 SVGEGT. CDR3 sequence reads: CASRERQGTNTEAFF. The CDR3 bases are TGTGCCAGCAGGGAAAGACAGGGCACGAACACTGAAGCTTTCTTT.

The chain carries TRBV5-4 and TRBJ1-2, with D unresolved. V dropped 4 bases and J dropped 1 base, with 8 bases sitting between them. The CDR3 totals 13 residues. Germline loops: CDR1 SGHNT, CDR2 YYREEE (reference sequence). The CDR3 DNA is TGTGCCAGCAGCCCCGCGGGTAACTATGGCTACACCTTC. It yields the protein CASSPAGNYGYTF. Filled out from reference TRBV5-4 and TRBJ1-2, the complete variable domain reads ETGVTQSPTHLIKTRGQQVTLRCSSQSGHNTVSWYQQALGQGPQFIFQYYREEENGRGNFPPRFSGLQFPNYSSELNVNALELDDSALYLCASSPAGNYGYTFGSGTRLTVV.

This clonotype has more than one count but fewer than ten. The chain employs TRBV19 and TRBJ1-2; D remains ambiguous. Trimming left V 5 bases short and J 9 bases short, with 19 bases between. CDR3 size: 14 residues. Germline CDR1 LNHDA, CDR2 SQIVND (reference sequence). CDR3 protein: CASSFTDPSDSYTF. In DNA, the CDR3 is TGTGCCAGTAGTTTCACAGACCCGTCCGATAGCTACACCTTC.

CDR3: CASSEWPGNTIYF. DNA of the CDR3: TGTGCCAGCAGTGAATGGCCCGGAAACACCATATATTTT. The rearrangement uses TRBV6-1 and TRBJ1-3, with D hard to call. Trimming left V 2 bases short and J 4 bases short, with 6 bases between. Germline V lookup: CDR1 MNHNS, CDR2 SASEGT. The CDR3 totals 13 residues.

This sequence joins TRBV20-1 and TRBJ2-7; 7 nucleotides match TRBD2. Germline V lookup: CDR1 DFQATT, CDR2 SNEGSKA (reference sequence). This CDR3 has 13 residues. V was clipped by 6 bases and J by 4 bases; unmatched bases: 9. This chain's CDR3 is CSALALAAYEQYF. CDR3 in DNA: TGCAGTGCCCTCGCCCTAGCGGCATACGAGCAGTACTTC.

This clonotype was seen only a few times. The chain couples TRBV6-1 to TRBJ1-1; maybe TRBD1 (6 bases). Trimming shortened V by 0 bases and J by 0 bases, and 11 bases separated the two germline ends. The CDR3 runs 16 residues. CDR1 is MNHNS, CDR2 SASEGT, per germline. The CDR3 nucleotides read TGTGCCAGCAGTGAAGCGTCGGGACACCTGAACACTGAAGCTTTCTTT. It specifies CASSEASGHLNTEAFF.

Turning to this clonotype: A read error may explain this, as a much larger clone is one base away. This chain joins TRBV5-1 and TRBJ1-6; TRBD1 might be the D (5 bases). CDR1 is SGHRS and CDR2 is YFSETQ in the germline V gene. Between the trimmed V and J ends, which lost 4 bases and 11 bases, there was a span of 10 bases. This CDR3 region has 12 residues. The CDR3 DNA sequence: TGCGCCAGCAGCCCGAAGGGGACACCCCTCCACTTT. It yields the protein CASSPKGTPLHF.

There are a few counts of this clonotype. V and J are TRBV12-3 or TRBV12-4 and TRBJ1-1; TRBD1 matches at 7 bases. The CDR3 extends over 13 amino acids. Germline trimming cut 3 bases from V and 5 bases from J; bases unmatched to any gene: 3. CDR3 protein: CASSFGTATEAFF. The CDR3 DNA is TGTGCCAGCAGTTTTGGGACAGCTACTGAAGCTTTCTTT.

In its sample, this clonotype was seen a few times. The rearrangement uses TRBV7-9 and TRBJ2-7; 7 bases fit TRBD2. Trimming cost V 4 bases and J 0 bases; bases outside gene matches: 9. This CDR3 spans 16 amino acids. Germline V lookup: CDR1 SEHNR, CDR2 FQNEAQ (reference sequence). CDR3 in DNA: TGTGCCAGCAGCTCTGTGGGGGGGAGGAGCTCCTACGAGCAGTACTTC. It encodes CASSSVGGRSSYEQYF.

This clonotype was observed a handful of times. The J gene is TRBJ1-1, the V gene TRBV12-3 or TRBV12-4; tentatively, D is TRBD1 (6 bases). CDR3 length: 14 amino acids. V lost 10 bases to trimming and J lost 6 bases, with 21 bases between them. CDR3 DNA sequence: TGTGCCACCCGATTTCAGGGGACTTTGGCTGAAGCTTTCTTT. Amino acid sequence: CATRFQGTLAEAFF.

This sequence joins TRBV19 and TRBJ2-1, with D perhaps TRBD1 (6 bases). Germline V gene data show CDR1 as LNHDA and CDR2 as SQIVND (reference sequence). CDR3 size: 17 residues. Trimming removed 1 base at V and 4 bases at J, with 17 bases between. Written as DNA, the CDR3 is TGTGCCAGTAGTATAGTAGCAACAGGGAAAGGGTACAATGAGCAGTTCTTC. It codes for CASSIVATGKGYNEQFF.

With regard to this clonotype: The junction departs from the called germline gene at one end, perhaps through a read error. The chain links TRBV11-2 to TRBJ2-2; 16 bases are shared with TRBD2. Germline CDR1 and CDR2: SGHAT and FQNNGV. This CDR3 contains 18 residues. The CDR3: CDSSPGTSGGARPGELFF. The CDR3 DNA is TGTGACAGCAGCCCGGGGACTAGCGGGGGGGCTCGACCCGGGGAGCTGTTTTTT.

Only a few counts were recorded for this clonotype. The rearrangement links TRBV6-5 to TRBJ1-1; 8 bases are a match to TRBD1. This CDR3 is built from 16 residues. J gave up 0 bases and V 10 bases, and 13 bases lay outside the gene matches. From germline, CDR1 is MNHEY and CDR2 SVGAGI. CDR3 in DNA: TGTGCCACCTTTCCAGGGGGCGTAAAAATGAACACTGAAGCTTTCTTT. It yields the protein CATFPGGVKMNTEAFF.

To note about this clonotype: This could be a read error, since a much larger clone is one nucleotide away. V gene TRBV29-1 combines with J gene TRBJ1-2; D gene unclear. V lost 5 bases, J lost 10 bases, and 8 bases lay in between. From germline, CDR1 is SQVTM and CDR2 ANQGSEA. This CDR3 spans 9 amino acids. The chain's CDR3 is CSVSRVYTF. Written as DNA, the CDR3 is TGCAGCGTTTCAAGGGTCTACACCTTC.

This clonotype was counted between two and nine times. The CDR3 coding sequence is TGCAGCGCACGGACAGCAGACACAGATACGCAGTATTTT. Amino acids: CSARTADTDTQYF. This sequence joins TRBV29-1 and TRBJ2-3; D is possibly TRBD1 (6 bases). CDR1 SQVTM and CDR2 ANQGSEA come from the germline V gene. This CDR3 has 13 amino acids. V was clipped by 7 bases and J by 2 bases, with 13 bases between them.

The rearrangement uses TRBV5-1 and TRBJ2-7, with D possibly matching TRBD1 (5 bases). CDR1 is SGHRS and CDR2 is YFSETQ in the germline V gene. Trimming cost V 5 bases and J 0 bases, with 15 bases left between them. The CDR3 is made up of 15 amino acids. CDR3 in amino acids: CASSFQGTNSYEQYF. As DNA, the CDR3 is TGCGCCAGCAGTTTTCAGGGTACCAACTCCTACGAGCAGTACTTC. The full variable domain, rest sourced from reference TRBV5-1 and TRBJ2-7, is KAGVTQTPRYLIKTRGQQVTLSCSPISGHRSVSWYQQTPGQGLQFLFEYFSETQRNKGNFPGRFSGRQFSNSRSEMNVSTLELGDSALYLCASSFQGTNSYEQYFGPGTRLTVT.

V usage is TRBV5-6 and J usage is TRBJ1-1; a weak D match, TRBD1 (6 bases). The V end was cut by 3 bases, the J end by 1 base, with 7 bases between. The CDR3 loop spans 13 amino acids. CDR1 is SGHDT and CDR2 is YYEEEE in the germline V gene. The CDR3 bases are TGTGCCAGCAGCTGGGGACAGAACACTGAAGCTTTCTTT. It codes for CASSWGQNTEAFF.